Sequencing of this TCR beta chain was carried out in a study of CD8+CD57+ T cells in acquired aplastic anemia listed by TCRdb under 2018. For the study in its entirety: A mean of 3.2 ug of DNA, ranging from roughly 0.18 to 30 ug, was extracted from sorted CD4+ and CD8+ cells. CD8+CD57+ expansion was defined as a frequency above the mean frequency observed in healthy subjects. Summary of the overall study and its limitations: Nearly 30 CD8+ CDR3 sequences were found in both patients and controls but appeared to be highly expressed in patients and within the immunodominant clones of the patients. Between patients and healthy controls, no significant difference in CD8+ Simpson's diversity was found (P=0.060).

Genomic DNA served as template for TCR beta VDJ combination and CDR3 sequence profiling. TCR repertoire sequencing was run on an Illumina HiSeq 2000. The source study handled its data this way. TRBV/TRBJ rearrangement plots, CDR3 size and DJ length profiles, and Simpson's diversity index were used to assess repertoires. Whichever DNA sequence was most abundant in the deep sequencing data was defined as the immunodominant clone. CDR3 amino acid sequences were screened for sharing across subjects and were compared with published repertoires and the VDJdb database. TCRdb took the public reads, trimmed them with fastp at Q25, ran MiXCR for clone calling and kept in-frame beta chains. When rows share a CDR3 protein, they turn into one entry using the most common DNA and genes. The authors' filters were not applied to this entry. The sample data list 150,000 to 200,000 distinct CDR3 sequences, and around 48% of these were observed just once. Of the sample, under 40% falls within the top ten clones.

The CDR3 goes from the cysteine to the phenylalanine over 14 residues. Just the 42-base CDR3 DNA is kept, in frame starting at base 1. Trimming at the junction amounts to 1 base on V and 6 bases on J, and the germline ends lie 15 bases apart. The germline V gene encodes CDR1 DFQATT and CDR2 SNEGSKA (reference sequence). Flow cytometry had shown CD8+CD57+ cell expansion in the patients selected for sequencing. Every patient had severe acquired aplastic anemia, diagnosed using the International Study of Aplastic Anemia and Agranulocytosis and Camitta criteria. No therapy had been received by the patients at the time of blood sampling. The study deep-sequenced TCR repertoires of sorted CD4+ and CD8+ blood T cells from severe aplastic anemia patients and healthy subjects. Patients were enrolled under clinicaltrials.gov protocols 00001620, 01623167, 00001397, 00071045, 00081523 and 00961064 in the USA. Ficoll-Paque density gradient centrifugation was used to isolate peripheral blood mononuclear cells. CD4+ and CD8+ T cells were sorted by FACS or magnetic beads before DNA extraction.

Points on this clonotype: The target of this receptor is not known. Base-call qualities are not available, and no considerably larger clone is one nucleotide away.

The chain employs TRBV20-1 and TRBJ1-1, with the D gene not clear enough to name. The sample comprised sorted CD4+, CD8+, or CD8+CD57+ T cells (not recorded which) from PBMCs. This TCR derives from a human donor with aplastic anemia. The nucleotide sequence is TGCAGTGCTAGAGGACCTGTGGGTGGCCCTGAAGCTTTCTTT. Its protein product is CSARGPVGGPEAFF.